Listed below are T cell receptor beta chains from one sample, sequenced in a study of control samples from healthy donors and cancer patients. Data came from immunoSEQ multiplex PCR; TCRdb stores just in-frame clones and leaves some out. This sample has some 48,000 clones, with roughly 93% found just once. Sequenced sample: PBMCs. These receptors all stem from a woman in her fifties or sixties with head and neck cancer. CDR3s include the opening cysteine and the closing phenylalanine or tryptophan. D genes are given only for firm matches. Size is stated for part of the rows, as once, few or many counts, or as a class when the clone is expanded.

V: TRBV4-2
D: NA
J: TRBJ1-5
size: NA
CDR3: CASSHSKNRQDVQPQHF
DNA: TGTGCCAGCAGCCATAGCAAGAACCGACAAGACGTTCAGCCCCAGCATTTT

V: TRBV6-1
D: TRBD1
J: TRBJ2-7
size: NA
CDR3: CASSAEDRAYSSYEQYF
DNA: TGTGCCAGCAGTGCTGAGGACAGGGCGTATAGCTCCTACGAGCAGTACTTC

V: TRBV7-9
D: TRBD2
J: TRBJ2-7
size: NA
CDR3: CASSLAGGKEQYF
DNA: TGTGCCAGCAGCTTAGCGGGGGGGAAGGAGCAGTACTTC

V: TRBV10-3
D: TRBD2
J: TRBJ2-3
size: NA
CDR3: CAISEIRLAGNTDTQYF
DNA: TGTGCCATCAGTGAAATTCGACTAGCGGGGAACACAGATACGCAGTATTTT

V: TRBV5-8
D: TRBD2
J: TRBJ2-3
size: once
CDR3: CASGRLAGGEDTQYF
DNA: TGTGCCAGCGGCAGACTAGCGGGAGGAGAAGATACGCAGTATTTT

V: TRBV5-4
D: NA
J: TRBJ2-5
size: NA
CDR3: CASSLEGLLFQETQYF
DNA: TGTGCCAGCAGCTTGGAGGGACTGCTCTTCCAAGAGACCCAGTACTTC

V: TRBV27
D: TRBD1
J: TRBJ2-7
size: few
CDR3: CASSSTRTGGFYEQYF
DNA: TGTGCCAGCAGTTCGACCCGGACAGGGGGGTTCTACGAGCAGTACTTC

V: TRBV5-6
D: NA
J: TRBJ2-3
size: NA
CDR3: CASSQLPGPPNTDTQYF
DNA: TGTGCCAGCAGCCAATTACCGGGTCCCCCAAACACAGATACGCAGTATTTT

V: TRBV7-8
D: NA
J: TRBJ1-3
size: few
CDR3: CASSPRTVYSGNTIYF
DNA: TGTGCCAGCAGCCCCCGGACGGTTTACTCTGGAAACACCATATATTTT

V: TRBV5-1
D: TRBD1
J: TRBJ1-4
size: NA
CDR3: CASRGQGMEEKLFF
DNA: TGCGCCAGCAGAGGACAGGGGATGGAAGAAAAACTGTTTTTT

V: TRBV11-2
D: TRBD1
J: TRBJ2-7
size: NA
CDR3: CASSLTGGTSYEQYF
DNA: TGTGCCAGCAGCTTGACAGGGGGAACGTCCTACGAGCAGTACTTC

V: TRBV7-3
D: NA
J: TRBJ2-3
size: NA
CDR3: CASSRGTAKGPDTQYF
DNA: TGTGCCAGCAGCCGCGGGACAGCCAAGGGACCAGATACGCAGTATTTT

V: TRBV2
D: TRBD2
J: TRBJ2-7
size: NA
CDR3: CASSENLGLAGSFLYEQYF
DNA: TGTGCCAGCAGTGAAAATCTTGGACTAGCGGGATCATTTCTCTACGAGCAGTACTTC

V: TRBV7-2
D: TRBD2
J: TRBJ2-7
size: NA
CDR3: CASSPKREAIYEQYF
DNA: TGTGCCAGCAGCCCCAAGCGGGAGGCGATCTACGAGCAGTACTTC

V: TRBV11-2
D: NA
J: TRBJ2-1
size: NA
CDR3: CASSLGVPAGSSYNEQFF
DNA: TGTGCCAGCAGCTTGGGGGTCCCGGCCGGGAGCTCCTACAATGAACAGTTCTTC

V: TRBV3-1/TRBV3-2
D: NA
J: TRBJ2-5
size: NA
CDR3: CASSQQGVETQYF
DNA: TGTGCCAGCAGCCAACAAGGGGTGGAGACCCAGTACTTC

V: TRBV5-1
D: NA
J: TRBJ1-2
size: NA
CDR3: CASSLVGGDYGYTF
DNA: TGCGCCAGCAGCTTGGTAGGGGGGGACTATGGCTACACCTTC

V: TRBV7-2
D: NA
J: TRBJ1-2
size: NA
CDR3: CASSTDGNYGYTF
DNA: TGTGCCAGCAGCACGGACGGCAACTATGGCTACACCTTC

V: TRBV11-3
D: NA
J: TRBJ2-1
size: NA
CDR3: CASSPFGSGDSYNEQFF
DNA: TGTGCCAGCAGCCCCTTCGGGTCTGGCGACTCCTACAATGAGCAGTTCTTC

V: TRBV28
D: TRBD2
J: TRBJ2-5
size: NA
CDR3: CASSWGGQETQYF
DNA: TGTGCCAGCAGTTGGGGGGGCCAAGAGACCCAGTACTTC